A selection of T cell receptor beta chains follows, all from one sample in a study of persistence of HIV-infected CD4 T cells. Profiling relied on immunoSEQ multiplex PCR, and the TCRdb table lists in-frame clones only, not all of them. Altogether 46,000 or so clones are present, about 81% being singletons, with the ten largest covering 2.5% to 3.5%. Their antigen targets remain unknown. This material consisted of CD4+ T cells sorted from PBMCs after roughly 17-hour stimulation, taken from a patient who received antiretroviral therapy. These receptors all come from an adult man with HIV who was CMV-seropositive. Both conserved end residues are part of each CDR3. A D gene is named only where the DNA matches it firmly. Clone size is shown for a subset of rows, as once, few, many or a class of expanded clone.

clone_size: NA
d_call: TRBD1
v_call: TRBV14
j_call: TRBJ1-2
cdr3_aa: CASSPLGTGPVSYTF
cdr3_nt: TGTGCCAGCAGCCCGCTTGGGACAGGACCTGTGAGCTACACCTTC

clone_size: NA
d_call: TRBD1
v_call: TRBV6-9
j_call: TRBJ1-2
cdr3_aa: CASSQGRQGEISGYTF
cdr3_nt: TGTGCCAGCAGTCAGGGCCGACAGGGAGAGATAAGTGGCTACACCTTC

clone_size: few
d_call: NA
v_call: TRBV6-2/TRBV6-3
j_call: TRBJ1-1
cdr3_aa: CASSGGTVNTEAFF
cdr3_nt: TGTGCCAGCAGTGGCGGGACGGTGAACACTGAAGCTTTCTTT

clone_size: NA
d_call: TRBD2
v_call: TRBV5-1
j_call: TRBJ2-2
cdr3_aa: CASSLARGGSGELFF
cdr3_nt: TGCGCCAGCAGCTTGGCGCGGGGGGGCTCCGGGGAGCTGTTTTTT

clone_size: NA
d_call: TRBD1
v_call: TRBV7-2
j_call: TRBJ1-5
cdr3_aa: CASSQGQGVQPQHF
cdr3_nt: TGTGCCAGCAGCCAGGGACAGGGGGTCCAGCCCCAGCATTTT

clone_size: NA
d_call: NA
v_call: TRBV6-4
j_call: TRBJ1-1
cdr3_aa: CASRAQGNTEAFF
cdr3_nt: TGTGCCAGCAGGGCCCAGGGAAACACTGAAGCTTTCTTT

clone_size: once
d_call: TRBD1
v_call: TRBV27
j_call: TRBJ2-7
cdr3_aa: CASSLRKTGTGIDEQYF
cdr3_nt: TGTGCCAGCAGTTTGCGTAAAACCGGGACAGGGATCGACGAGCAGTACTTC

clone_size: NA
d_call: TRBD2
v_call: TRBV3-1/TRBV3-2
j_call: TRBJ2-3
cdr3_aa: CASSQDVAGNTDTQYF
cdr3_nt: TGTGCCAGCAGCCAAGATGTAGCGGGTAACACAGATACGCAGTATTTT

clone_size: NA
d_call: TRBD1
v_call: TRBV18
j_call: TRBJ1-1
cdr3_aa: CASSPARQGKNTEAFF
cdr3_nt: TGTGCCAGCTCACCCGCGCGACAGGGTAAGAACACTGAAGCTTTCTTT

clone_size: many
d_call: NA
v_call: TRBV6-6
j_call: TRBJ1-3
cdr3_aa: CASSAYVGSSGNTIYF
cdr3_nt: TGTGCCAGCAGTGCCTATGTGGGTTCCTCTGGAAACACCATATATTTT

clone_size: NA
d_call: NA
v_call: TRBV12-5
j_call: TRBJ2-3
cdr3_aa: CASGSTGGPSDTQYF
cdr3_nt: TGTGCTAGTGGTTCGACCGGGGGACCGTCAGATACGCAGTATTTT

clone_size: once
d_call: NA
v_call: TRBV14
j_call: TRBJ2-7
cdr3_aa: CASSQDRRATILDF
cdr3_nt: TGTGCCAGCAGCCAAGATCGACGAGCGACAATTCTTGACTTC

clone_size: NA
d_call: TRBD1
v_call: TRBV5-1
j_call: TRBJ2-7
cdr3_aa: CASSLTQGVGAYEQYF
cdr3_nt: TGCGCCAGCAGCTTGACTCAGGGGGTCGGTGCCTACGAGCAGTACTTC

clone_size: few
d_call: TRBD2
v_call: TRBV7-9
j_call: TRBJ2-1
cdr3_aa: CASSPSGWETYSYNEQFF
cdr3_nt: TGTGCCAGCAGCCCTAGCGGGTGGGAGACTTACTCCTACAATGAGCAGTTCTTC

clone_size: NA
d_call: TRBD1
v_call: TRBV6-5
j_call: TRBJ2-3
cdr3_aa: CASSRTGGVADTQYF
cdr3_nt: TGTGCCAGCAGTCGGACAGGGGGCGTTGCGGATACGCAGTATTTT

clone_size: NA
d_call: NA
v_call: TRBV30
j_call: TRBJ2-7
cdr3_aa: CAWEDRASSYEQYF
cdr3_nt: TGTGCCTGGGAGGACAGAGCCAGCTCCTACGAGCAGTACTTC

clone_size: NA
d_call: NA
v_call: TRBV18
j_call: TRBJ2-7
cdr3_aa: CASSRLREATYEQYF
cdr3_nt: TGTGCCAGCTCACGCTTAAGGGAGGCTACCTACGAGCAGTACTTC

clone_size: NA
d_call: NA
v_call: TRBV5-5
j_call: TRBJ1-2
cdr3_aa: CASSLLYGNNYGYTF
cdr3_nt: TGTGCCAGCAGCTTGCTTTACGGGAATAACTATGGCTACACCTTC

clone_size: medium-sized
d_call: TRBD2
v_call: TRBV30
j_call: TRBJ2-7
cdr3_aa: CAWSGAIGAGVANEQYF
cdr3_nt: TGTGCCTGGAGTGGGGCTATAGGAGCGGGAGTCGCCAACGAGCAGTACTTC